This is a list of T cell receptor beta chains from one sample in a study of cytomegalovirus exposure and HLA in healthy donors. Libraries were prepared by immunoSEQ multiplex PCR; TCRdb keeps only in-frame clonotypes and omits some of them. Here the sample spans some 97,000 clones, roughly 84% being singletons. The sample was PBMCs. These receptors came from a woman between 18 and 29 years old in good health and CMV-seronegative. Both conserved end residues are part of each CDR3. D genes are given only for firm matches. Size values are once, few and many counts, or a class for expanded clones, and some rows have none.

d_gene	v_gene	abundance	j_gene	CDR3nt	CDR3aa
.	TRBV7-2	.	TRBJ1-2	TGTGCCAGCAGCTTATCGGGACTCTATGGCTACACCTTC	CASSLSGLYGYTF
.	TRBV10-3	few	TRBJ1-1	TGTGCCATCAGTGACTTTTCCGGGAACACTGAAGCTTTCTTT	CAISDFSGNTEAFF
TRBD2	TRBV19	once	TRBJ2-1	TGTGCCAGTAGCCCTAGCGGTACCTACAATGAGCAGTTCTTC	CASSPSGTYNEQFF
.	TRBV5-1	once	TRBJ2-7	TGCGCCAGCAGCTTGGCAAAGACTACTACAGGGAACGAGCAGTACTTC	CASSLAKTTTGNEQYF
.	TRBV7-9	.	TRBJ1-1	TGTGCCAGCAGCTTAAGGGAACGGGGCACTGAAGCTTTCTTT	CASSLRERGTEAFF
.	TRBV19	.	TRBJ1-1	TGTGCCAGTAGTATCTTGACAGCGAACACTGAAGCTTTCTTT	CASSILTANTEAFF
.	TRBV6-1	.	TRBJ1-5	TGTGCCAGCAGTGTCGGCGGTTCAGGCAATCAGCCCCAGCATTTT	CASSVGGSGNQPQHF
TRBD2	TRBV19	.	TRBJ2-3	TGTGCCAGTAGTAGCGGGAGGGCTGGAACAGATACGCAGTATTTT	CASSSGRAGTDTQYF
.	TRBV7-9	.	TRBJ2-3	TGTGCCAGCAGCTACGCCGGAGATACGCAGTATTTT	CASSYAGDTQYF
TRBD1	TRBV7-2	.	TRBJ2-1	TGTGCCAGCAGCTTAGACAGGGGTACCGATGAGCAGTTCTTC	CASSLDRGTDEQFF
.	TRBV10-1	.	TRBJ1-2	TGCGCCAGCAAGTGGGGCAGAAACTATGGCTACACCTTC	CASKWGRNYGYTF
.	TRBV29-1	.	TRBJ2-7	TGCAGCGTTGAGTTAGGAGCCTACGAGCAGTACTTC	CSVELGAYEQYF
TRBD2	TRBV14	.	TRBJ2-5	TGTGCCAGCAGCCGCGGGAGGGGGGGTGAGACCCAGTACTTC	CASSRGRGGETQYF
.	TRBV9	.	TRBJ2-7	TGTGCCAGCAGCGTAGTTAGTGCAAGGGGGGAGCAGTACTTC	CASSVVSARGEQYF
TRBD1	TRBV4-2	.	TRBJ2-2	TGTGCCAGCAGCCAAGGGGACAGGGACACCGGGGAGCTGTTTTTT	CASSQGDRDTGELFF
TRBD1	TRBV27	.	TRBJ1-6	TGTGCCAGCTCAAGGGGGCAATATAATTCACCCCTCCACTTT	CASSRGQYNSPLHF
.	TRBV5-1	.	TRBJ1-5	TGCGCCAGCAGCTTAAGCTTCAATCAGCCCCAGCATTTT	CASSLSFNQPQHF
.	TRBV5-4	once	TRBJ2-7	TGTGCCAGCAGCCGCGAAGGGGTGAGGTACGAGCAGTACTTC	CASSREGVRYEQYF
.	TRBV28	.	TRBJ2-1	TGTGCCAGCAGTTTATCGGCTAGGAATGAGCAGTTCTTC	CASSLSARNEQFF
TRBD1	TRBV4-1	few	TRBJ1-3	TGCGCCAGCAGCCAAGATCCTGGGACAGGGGGAAACACCATATATTTT	CASSQDPGTGGNTIYF
.	TRBV4-3	.	TRBJ1-2	TGCGCCAGCAGCCAAGAAAGGGGTCCCTACCTCAGTGACTACACCTTC	CASSQERGPYLSDYTF
TRBD1	TRBV2	once	TRBJ2-5	TGTGCCAGCAGTCTAGACAGGGCGGTCCAAGAGACCCAGTACTTC	CASSLDRAVQETQYF
TRBD1	TRBV2	.	TRBJ2-7	TGTGCCGGAACCCACAACAGGGGCCACGAGCAGTACTTC	CAGTHNRGHEQYF
TRBD1	TRBV7-9	.	TRBJ1-1	TGTTCCAGCAGCTGGGGACAGACAAACACTGAAGCTTTCTTT	CSSSWGQTNTEAFF
TRBD2	TRBV30	.	TRBJ2-3	TGTGCCTGGAAACGGGCTAGCGGGGGAACAGATACGCAGTATTTT	CAWKRASGGTDTQYF
.	TRBV29-1	.	TRBJ2-1	TGCAGCTACAGGGCCCCTGAGCAGTTCTTC	CSYRAPEQFF
.	TRBV25-1	.	TRBJ2-7	TGTGCCAGCGCCCGTGCAGGGGTTGGCTACGAGCAGTACTTC	CASARAGVGYEQYF
.	TRBV30	.	TRBJ1-2	TGTGCCTGGACCCTGGCGGGGGCTAACTATGGCTACACCTTC	CAWTLAGANYGYTF
TRBD1	TRBV27	once	TRBJ2-7	TGTGCCAGCAGTTTAGGTAGGGGACAGCCCTACGAGCAGTACTTC	CASSLGRGQPYEQYF
TRBD1	TRBV4-1	.	TRBJ1-6	TGCGCCAGCAGCCCCCAGGGGGTAACCTATAATTCACCCCTCCACTTT	CASSPQGVTYNSPLHF
TRBD2	TRBV30	.	TRBJ2-2	TGTGCCTGGAGACTAGCGGGAGTTAACACCGGGGAGCTGTTTTTT	CAWRLAGVNTGELFF
TRBD2	TRBV5-6	.	TRBJ2-1	TGTGCCAGCAGCTTGGAGGGGCTAGCGGGAATTACTGAGCAGTTCTTC	CASSLEGLAGITEQFF
TRBD2	TRBV13	.	TRBJ2-3	TGTGCCAGCAGCTCCAACACGGGACTAGCTCCAGATACGCAGTATTTT	CASSSNTGLAPDTQYF
TRBD1	TRBV11-2	.	TRBJ1-2	TGTGCCAGCAGCTTAGCAAGGGGGCGCGAGGTGGGCTACACCTTC	CASSLARGREVGYTF
TRBD2	TRBV5-4	.	TRBJ2-7	TGTGCCAGCAGCTTGCTGGTAGCGGGAGGCGAGCAGTACTTC	CASSLLVAGGEQYF
.	TRBV6-1	.	TRBJ2-2	TGTGCCAGCAGTGAGGAGACGGCGAACACCGGGGAGCTGTTTTTT	CASSEETANTGELFF
TRBD2	TRBV7-8	.	TRBJ2-3	TGTGCCAGCAGCGCCTGGGACTACCAAATACCGGATACGCAGTATTTT	CASSAWDYQIPDTQYF
.	TRBV5-4	.	TRBJ1-1	TGTGCCAGCAGCTTGCCCGGACAAGGGAACACTGAAGCTTTCTTT	CASSLPGQGNTEAFF
.	TRBV7-6	once	TRBJ2-5	TGTGCCAGCAGCTTGAATGAAGGGGTCCAAGAGACCCAGTACTTC	CASSLNEGVQETQYF
TRBD1	TRBV19	once	TRBJ2-1	TGTGCCAGTAGTATTAACAGGGGCCTTGAGCAGTTCTTC	CASSINRGLEQFF
TRBD2	TRBV7-2	.	TRBJ2-7	TGTGCCAGCAGCTCCCGGGCAGCGGGGGCCTACGAGCAGTACTTC	CASSSRAAGAYEQYF
TRBD2	TRBV9	once	TRBJ2-3	TGTGCCAGCAGCGTAGAGGCTAGCGGGGGGGCAGATACGCAGTATTTT	CASSVEASGGADTQYF
.	TRBV27	.	TRBJ2-7	TGTGCCAGCAGTTTATATGGCAGGTCCTACGAGCAGTACTTC	CASSLYGRSYEQYF
TRBD1	TRBV2	few	TRBJ2-7	TGTGCCAGCAGCCAAGGGGACAGAGTATACGAGCAGTACTTC	CASSQGDRVYEQYF
.	TRBV19	.	TRBJ2-6	TGTGCCAGTACTAATTTCGCAGGTGCTGGGGCCAACGTCCTGACTTTC	CASTNFAGAGANVLTF
TRBD2	TRBV28	.	TRBJ2-3	TGTGCCAGCAGTCAAGGACTAGCGGGAGGGACAGATACGCAGTATTTT	CASSQGLAGGTDTQYF
TRBD2	TRBV28	.	TRBJ2-1	TGTGCCAGCAGTTTAGCGGGAGGGCCTGAAAATGAGCAGTTCTTC	CASSLAGGPENEQFF
.	TRBV7-9	.	TRBJ1-2	TGTGCCAGCAGCTTAGTGGAGCGTTACTACACCTTC	CASSLVERYYTF
TRBD2	TRBV7-6	.	TRBJ2-2	TGTGCCAGCAGCTTAGTCCATTCGCTAGCGGGAGGGCTGGGTGGTACCGGGGAGCTGTTTTTT	CASSLVHSLAGGLGGTGELFF
.	TRBV28	.	TRBJ1-4	TGTGCCAGCAGCCTTCCCTTCAGGGCAACTAATGAAAAACTGTTTTTT	CASSLPFRATNEKLFF